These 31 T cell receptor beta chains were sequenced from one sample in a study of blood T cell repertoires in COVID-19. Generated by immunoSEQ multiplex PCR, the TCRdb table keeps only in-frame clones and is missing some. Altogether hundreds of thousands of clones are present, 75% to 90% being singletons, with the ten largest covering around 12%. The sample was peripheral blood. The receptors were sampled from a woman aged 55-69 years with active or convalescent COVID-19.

The CDR3 loop is CASRTGTGNNEQFF. In nucleotides, the CDR3 is TGTGCCAGTAGGACCGGGACAGGGAACAATGAGCAGTTCTTC. J is TRBJ2-1 and V is TRBV19, with 9 positions matching TRBD1. The V gene's germline CDR1 is LNHDA and CDR2 SQIVND (reference sequence). CDR3 length equals 14 residues. Unmatched junction bases numbered 5, after V lost 6 bases and J lost 5 bases.

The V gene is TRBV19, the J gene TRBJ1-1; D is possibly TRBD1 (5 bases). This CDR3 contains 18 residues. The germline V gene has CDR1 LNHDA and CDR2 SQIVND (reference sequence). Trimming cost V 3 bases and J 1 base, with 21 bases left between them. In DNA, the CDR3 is TGTGCCAGTAGTATCCGGAGGGGCCGCGATGTTGGGAACACTGAAGCTTTCTTT. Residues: CASSIRRGRDVGNTEAFF.

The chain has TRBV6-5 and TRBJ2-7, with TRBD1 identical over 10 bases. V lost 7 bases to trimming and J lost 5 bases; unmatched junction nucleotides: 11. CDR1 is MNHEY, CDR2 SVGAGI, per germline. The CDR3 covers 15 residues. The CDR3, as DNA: TGTGCCAGCACTACCCAGGGACAGGGGATTAACGAGCAGTACTTC. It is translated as CASTTQGQGINEQYF.

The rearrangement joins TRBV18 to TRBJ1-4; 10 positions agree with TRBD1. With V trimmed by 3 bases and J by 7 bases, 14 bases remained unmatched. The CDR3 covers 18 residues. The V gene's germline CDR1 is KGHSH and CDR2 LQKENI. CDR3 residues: CASSPTTGTGVVSEKLFF. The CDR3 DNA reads TGTGCCAGCTCACCTACAACCGGGACAGGGGTCGTAAGTGAAAAACTGTTTTTT.

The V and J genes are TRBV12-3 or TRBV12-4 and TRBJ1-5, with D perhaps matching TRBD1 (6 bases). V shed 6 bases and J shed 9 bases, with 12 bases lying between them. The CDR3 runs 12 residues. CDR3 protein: CASSSGARPQHF. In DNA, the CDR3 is TGTGCCAGCAGCTCAGGGGCGAGGCCCCAGCATTTT.

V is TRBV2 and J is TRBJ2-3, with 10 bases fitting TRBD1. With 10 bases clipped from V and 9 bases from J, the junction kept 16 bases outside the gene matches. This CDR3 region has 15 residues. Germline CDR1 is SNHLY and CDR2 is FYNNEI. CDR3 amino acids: CAKQAWDRGSLTQYF. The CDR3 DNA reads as TGTGCCAAGCAGGCCTGGGACAGGGGCTCCCTAACGCAGTATTTT.

The CDR3 spells CASSVTRDSTDTQYF. The CDR3 DNA reads TGTGCCAGTAGTGTGACCCGGGACTCCACAGATACGCAGTATTTT. The genes are TRBV19 and TRBJ2-3, with D maybe TRBD2 (6 bases). From germline, CDR1 is LNHDA and CDR2 SQIVND (reference sequence). CDR3 size: 15 residues. Trimming removed 5 bases at V and 2 bases at J, with 14 bases between.

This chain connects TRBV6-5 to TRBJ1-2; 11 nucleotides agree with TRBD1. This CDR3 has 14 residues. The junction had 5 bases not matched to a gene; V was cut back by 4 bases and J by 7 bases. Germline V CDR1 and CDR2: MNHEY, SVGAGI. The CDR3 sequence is CASSWTGGRLGYTF. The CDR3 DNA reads TGTGCCAGCAGTTGGACAGGGGGCCGGCTTGGCTACACCTTC.

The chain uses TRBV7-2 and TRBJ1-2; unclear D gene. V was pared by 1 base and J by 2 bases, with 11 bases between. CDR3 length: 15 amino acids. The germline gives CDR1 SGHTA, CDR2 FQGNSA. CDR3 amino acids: CASSLGRHLNYGYTF. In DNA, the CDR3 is TGTGCCAGCAGCTTAGGACGACACTTGAACTATGGCTACACCTTC.

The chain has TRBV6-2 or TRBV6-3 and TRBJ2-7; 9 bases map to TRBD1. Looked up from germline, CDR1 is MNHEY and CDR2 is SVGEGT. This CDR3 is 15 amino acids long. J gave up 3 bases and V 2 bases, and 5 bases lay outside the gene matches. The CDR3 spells CASSYPGQGLYEQYF. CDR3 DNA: TGTGCCAGCAGTTACCCGGGACAGGGCCTCTACGAGCAGTACTTC.

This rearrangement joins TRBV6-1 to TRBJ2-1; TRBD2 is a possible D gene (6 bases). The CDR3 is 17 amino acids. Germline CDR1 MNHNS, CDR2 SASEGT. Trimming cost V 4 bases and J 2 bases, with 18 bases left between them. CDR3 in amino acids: CASSGPSGGPAYNEQFF. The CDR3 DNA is TGTGCCAGCAGTGGCCCCTCCGGGGGTCCCGCCTACAATGAGCAGTTCTTC.

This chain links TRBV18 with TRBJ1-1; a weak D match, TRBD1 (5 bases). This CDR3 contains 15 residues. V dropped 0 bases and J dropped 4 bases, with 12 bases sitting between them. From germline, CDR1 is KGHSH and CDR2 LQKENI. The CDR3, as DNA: TGTGCCAGCTCACCACCGGCAGGGTCGGGCACTGAAGCTTTCTTT. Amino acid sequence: CASSPPAGSGTEAFF.

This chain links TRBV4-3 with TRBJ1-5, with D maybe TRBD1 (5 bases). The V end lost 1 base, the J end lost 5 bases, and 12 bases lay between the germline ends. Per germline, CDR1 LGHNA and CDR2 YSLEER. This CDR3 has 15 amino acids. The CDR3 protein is CASSQVSQGDQPQHF. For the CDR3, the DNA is TGCGCCAGCAGCCAAGTATCTCAGGGTGATCAGCCCCAGCATTTT.

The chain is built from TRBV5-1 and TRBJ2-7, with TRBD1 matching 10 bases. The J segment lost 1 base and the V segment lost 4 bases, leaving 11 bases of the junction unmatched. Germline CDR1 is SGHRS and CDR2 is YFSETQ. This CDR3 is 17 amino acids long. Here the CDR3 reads CASSDLRGTGESYEQYF. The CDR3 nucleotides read TGCGCCAGCAGCGACCTTCGCGGGACAGGGGAGTCCTACGAGCAGTACTTC.

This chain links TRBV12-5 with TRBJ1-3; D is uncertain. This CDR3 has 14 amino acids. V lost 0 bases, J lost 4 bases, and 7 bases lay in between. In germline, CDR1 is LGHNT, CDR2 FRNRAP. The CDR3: CASGLVTAGNTIYF. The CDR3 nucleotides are TGTGCTAGTGGTTTGGTCACAGCCGGAAACACCATATATTTT.

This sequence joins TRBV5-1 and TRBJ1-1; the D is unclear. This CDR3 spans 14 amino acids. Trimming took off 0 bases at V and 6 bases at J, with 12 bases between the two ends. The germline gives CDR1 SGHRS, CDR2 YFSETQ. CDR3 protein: CASSLGIRFPEAFF. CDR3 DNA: TGCGCCAGCAGCTTGGGGATCAGGTTCCCTGAAGCTTTCTTT.

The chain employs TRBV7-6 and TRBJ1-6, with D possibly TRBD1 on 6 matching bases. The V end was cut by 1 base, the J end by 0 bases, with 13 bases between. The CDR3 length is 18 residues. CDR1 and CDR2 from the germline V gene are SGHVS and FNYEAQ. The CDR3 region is CASSLEGGTSSYNSPLHF. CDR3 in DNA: TGTGCCAGCAGCTTAGAAGGGGGTACGAGCTCCTATAATTCACCCCTCCACTTT.

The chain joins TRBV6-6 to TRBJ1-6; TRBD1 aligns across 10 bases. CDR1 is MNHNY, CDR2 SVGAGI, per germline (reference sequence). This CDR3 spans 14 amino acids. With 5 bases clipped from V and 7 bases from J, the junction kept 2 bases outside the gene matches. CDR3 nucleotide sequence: TGTGCCAGCAGTGGACAGGGGGGAAATTCACCCCTCCACTTT. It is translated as CASSGQGGNSPLHF.

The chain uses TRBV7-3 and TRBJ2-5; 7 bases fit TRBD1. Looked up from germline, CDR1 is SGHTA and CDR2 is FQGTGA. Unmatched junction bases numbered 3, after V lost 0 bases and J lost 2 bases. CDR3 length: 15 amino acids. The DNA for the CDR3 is TGTGCCAGCAGCTTAACAGGGGGCCTACAAGAGACCCAGTACTTC. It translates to CASSLTGGLQETQYF.

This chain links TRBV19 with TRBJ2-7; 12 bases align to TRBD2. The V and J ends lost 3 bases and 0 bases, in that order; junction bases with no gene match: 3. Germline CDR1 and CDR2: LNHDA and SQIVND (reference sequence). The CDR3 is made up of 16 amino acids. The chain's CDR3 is CASSMPLAGGSYEQYF. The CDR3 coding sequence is TGTGCCAGTAGTATGCCACTAGCGGGGGGCTCCTACGAGCAGTACTTC.

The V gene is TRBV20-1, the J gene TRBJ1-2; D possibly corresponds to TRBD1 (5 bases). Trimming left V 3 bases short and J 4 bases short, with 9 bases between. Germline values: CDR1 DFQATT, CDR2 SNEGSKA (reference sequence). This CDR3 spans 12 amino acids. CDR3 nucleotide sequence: TGCAGTGCTAGTGGGGGAGGCTATGGCTACACCTTC. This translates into CSASGGGYGYTF.

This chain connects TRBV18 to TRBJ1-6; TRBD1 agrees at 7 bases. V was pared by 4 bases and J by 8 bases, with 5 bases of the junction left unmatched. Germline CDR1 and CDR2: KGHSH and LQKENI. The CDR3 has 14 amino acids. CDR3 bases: TGTGCCAGCTCACAAGGGACAGACGATTCACCCCTCCACTTT. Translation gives CASSQGTDDSPLHF.

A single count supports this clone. CDR3 sequence reads: CASSSTTTGKRYGYTF. The CDR3 DNA reads as TGTGCCAGCAGCTCCACAACGACAGGGAAGAGGTATGGCTACACCTTC. The chain couples TRBV13 to TRBJ1-2; 7 nucleotides agree with TRBD1. Losses at the gene ends were 4 bases for V and 5 bases for J; bases not matched to a gene: 13. Germline CDR1 reads PRHDT; CDR2 reads FYEKMQ (reference sequence). This CDR3 region has 16 residues.

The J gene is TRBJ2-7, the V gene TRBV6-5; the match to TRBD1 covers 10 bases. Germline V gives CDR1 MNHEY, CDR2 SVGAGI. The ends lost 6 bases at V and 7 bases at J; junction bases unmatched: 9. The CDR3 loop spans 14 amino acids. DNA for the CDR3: TGTGCCAGCAGGCAGGACAGGGGGTCACAAGAGCAGTACTTC. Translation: CASRQDRGSQEQYF.

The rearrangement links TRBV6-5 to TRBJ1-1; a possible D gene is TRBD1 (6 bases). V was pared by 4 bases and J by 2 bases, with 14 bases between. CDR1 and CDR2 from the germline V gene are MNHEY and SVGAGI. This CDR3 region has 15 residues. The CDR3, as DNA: TGTGCCAGCAGTTCCCCAACAGGGACAAACACTGAAGCTTTCTTT. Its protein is CASSSPTGTNTEAFF.

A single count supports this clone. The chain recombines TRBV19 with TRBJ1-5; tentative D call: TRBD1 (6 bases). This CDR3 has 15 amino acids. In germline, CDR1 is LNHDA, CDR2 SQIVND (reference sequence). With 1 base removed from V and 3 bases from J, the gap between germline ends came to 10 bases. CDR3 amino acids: CASSIGTGFNQPQHF. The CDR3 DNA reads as TGTGCCAGTAGTATAGGCACAGGGTTCAATCAGCCCCAGCATTTT. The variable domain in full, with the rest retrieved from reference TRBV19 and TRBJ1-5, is DGGITQSPKYLFRKEGQNVTLSCEQNLNHDAMYWYRQDPGQGLRLIYYSQIVNDFQKGDIAEGYSVSREKKESFPLTVTSAQKNPTAFYLCASSIGTGFNQPQHFGDGTRLSIL.

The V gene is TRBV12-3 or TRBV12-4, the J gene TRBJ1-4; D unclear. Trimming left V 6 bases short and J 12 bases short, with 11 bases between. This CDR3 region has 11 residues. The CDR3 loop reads CASSPLRELFF. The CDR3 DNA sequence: TGTGCCAGCAGCCCCTTAAGAGAACTGTTTTTT.

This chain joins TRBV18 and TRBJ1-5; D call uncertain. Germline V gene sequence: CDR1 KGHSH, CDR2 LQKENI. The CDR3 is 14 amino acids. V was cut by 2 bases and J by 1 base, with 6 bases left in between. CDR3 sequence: CASSPNRSNQPQHF. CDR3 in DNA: TGTGCCAGCTCACCAAATCGGAGCAATCAGCCCCAGCATTTT.

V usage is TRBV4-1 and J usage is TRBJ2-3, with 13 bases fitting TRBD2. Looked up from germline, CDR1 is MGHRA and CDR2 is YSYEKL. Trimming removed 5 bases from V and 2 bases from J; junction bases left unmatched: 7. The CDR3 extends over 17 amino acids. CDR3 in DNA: TGCGCCAGCAGCAAAGCCGGGACTAGCGGGGCCACAGATACGCAGTATTTT. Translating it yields CASSKAGTSGATDTQYF.

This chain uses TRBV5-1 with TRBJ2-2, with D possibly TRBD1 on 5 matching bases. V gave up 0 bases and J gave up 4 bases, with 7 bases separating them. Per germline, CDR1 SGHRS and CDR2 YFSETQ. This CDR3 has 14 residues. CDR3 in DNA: TGCGCCAGCAGCTTGGGACAGAGCACCGGGGAGCTGTTTTTT. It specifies CASSLGQSTGELFF.

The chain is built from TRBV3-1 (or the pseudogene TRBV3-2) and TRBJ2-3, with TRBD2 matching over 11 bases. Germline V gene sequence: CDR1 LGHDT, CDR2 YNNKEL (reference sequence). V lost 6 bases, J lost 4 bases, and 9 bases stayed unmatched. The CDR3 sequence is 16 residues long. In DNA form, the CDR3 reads TGTGCCAGCAGTCTAGGGGCTAGCGGGGGGCCAGATACGCAGTATTTT. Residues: CASSLGASGGPDTQYF.